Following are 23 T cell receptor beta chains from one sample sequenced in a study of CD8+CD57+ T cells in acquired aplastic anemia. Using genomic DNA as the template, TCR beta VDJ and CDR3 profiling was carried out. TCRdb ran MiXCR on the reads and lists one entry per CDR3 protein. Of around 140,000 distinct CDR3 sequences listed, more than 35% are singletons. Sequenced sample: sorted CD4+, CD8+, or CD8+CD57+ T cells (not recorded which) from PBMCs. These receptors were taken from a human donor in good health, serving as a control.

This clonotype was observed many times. The CDR3 nucleotides are TGTGCCAGCAGCCTCCAGGGGGGAAGTTTACCCCTCCACTTT. It translates to CASSLQGGSLPLHF. This chain connects TRBV3-1 to TRBJ1-6; the match to TRBD1 covers 7 bases. The CDR3 contains 14 residues. V was clipped by 4 bases and J by 12 bases; unmatched bases: 9. Germline CDR1 is LGHDT and CDR2 is YNNKEL (reference sequence).

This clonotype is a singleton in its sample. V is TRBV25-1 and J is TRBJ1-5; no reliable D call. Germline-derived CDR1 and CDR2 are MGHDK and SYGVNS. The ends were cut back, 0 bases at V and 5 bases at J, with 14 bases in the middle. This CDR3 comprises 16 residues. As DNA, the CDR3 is TGTGCCAGCAGTGAATACGAGGTAGGAGAGGATCAGCCCCAGCATTTT. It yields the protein CASSEYEVGEDQPQHF.

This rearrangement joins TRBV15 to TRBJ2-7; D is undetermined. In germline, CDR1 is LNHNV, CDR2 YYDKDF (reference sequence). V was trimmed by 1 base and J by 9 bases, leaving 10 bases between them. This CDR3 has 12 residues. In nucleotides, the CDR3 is TGTGCCACCAGCAGAGTTGGGGTATGGCAGTACTTC. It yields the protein CATSRVGVWQYF.

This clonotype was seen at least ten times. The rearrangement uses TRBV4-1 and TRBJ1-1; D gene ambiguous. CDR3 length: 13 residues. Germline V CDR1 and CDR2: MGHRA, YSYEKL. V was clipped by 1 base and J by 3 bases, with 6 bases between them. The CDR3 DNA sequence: TGCGCCAGCAGCCAAGGTCTGGACACTGAAGCTTTCTTT. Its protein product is CASSQGLDTEAFF.

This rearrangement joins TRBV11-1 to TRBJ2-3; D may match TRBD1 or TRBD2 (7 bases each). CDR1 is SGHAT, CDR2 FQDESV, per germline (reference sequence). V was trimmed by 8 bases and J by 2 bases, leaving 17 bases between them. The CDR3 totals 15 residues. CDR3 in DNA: TGTGCCAGCCGCCCAGGGGGGGGATTCACAGATACGCAGTATTTT. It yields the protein CASRPGGGFTDTQYF.

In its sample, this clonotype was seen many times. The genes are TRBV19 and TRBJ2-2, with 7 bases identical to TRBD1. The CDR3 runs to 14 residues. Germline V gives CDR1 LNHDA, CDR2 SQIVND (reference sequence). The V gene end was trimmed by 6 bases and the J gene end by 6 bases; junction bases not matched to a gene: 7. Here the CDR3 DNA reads TGTGCCAGTAGAACAGGGGCTTCCCCCGGGGAGCTGTTTTTT. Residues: CASRTGASPGELFF.

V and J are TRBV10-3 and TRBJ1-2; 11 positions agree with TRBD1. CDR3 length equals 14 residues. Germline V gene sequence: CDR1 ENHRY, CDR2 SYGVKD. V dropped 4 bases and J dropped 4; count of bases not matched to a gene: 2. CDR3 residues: CAISGTGGSYGYTF. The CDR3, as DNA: TGTGCCATCAGTGGGACAGGGGGCAGCTATGGCTACACCTTC.

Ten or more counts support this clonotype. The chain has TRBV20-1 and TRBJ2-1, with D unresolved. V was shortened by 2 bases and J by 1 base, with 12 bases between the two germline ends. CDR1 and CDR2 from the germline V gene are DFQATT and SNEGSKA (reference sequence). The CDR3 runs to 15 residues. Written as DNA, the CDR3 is TGCAGTGCTAGATATCCCTCCTTATCCTACAATGAGCAGTTCTTC. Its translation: CSARYPSLSYNEQFF.

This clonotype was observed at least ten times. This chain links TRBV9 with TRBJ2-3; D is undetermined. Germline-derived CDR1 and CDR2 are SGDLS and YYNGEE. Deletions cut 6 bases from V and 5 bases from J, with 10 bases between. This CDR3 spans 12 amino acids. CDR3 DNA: TGTGCCAGCAATAGCCCCCGAGATACGCAGTATTTT. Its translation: CASNSPRDTQYF.

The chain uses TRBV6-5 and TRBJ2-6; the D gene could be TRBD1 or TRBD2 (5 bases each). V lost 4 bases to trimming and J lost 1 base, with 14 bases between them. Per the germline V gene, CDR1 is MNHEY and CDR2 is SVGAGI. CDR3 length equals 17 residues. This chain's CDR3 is CASSLSGSSSGANVLTF. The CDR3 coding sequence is TGTGCCAGCAGTTTGTCAGGGAGTAGTTCTGGGGCCAACGTCCTGACTTTC.

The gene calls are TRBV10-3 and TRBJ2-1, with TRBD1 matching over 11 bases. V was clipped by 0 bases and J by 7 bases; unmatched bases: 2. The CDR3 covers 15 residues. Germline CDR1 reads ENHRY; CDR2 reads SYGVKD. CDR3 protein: CAISESGQGVNEQFF. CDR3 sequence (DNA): TGTGCCATCAGTGAGTCGGGACAGGGGGTGAATGAGCAGTTCTTC.

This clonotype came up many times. This chain's CDR3 is CASSRGQLNTGELFF. The CDR3 DNA follows: TGTGCCAGCAGCCGCGGACAGCTAAACACCGGGGAGCTGTTTTTT. The rearrangement joins TRBV12-3 or TRBV12-4 to TRBJ2-2; D may be TRBD1 (6 bases). This CDR3 is 15 amino acids long. With 6 bases removed from V and 2 bases from J, the gap between germline ends came to 13 bases.

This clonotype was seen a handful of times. The CDR3 coding sequence is TGTGCCAGCAGCGTAGACTGGAACACTGAAGCTTTCTTT. This encodes CASSVDWNTEAFF. The V gene is TRBV9, the J gene TRBJ1-1; D unresolved. The CDR3 covers 13 residues. Germline values: CDR1 SGDLS, CDR2 YYNGEE. Between the trimmed V and J ends, which lost 0 bases and 1 base, there was a span of 4 bases. The variable domain in full, completed from reference TRBV9 and TRBJ1-1, reads DSGVTQTPKHLITATGQRVTLRCSPRSGDLSVYWYQQSLDQGLQFLIQYYNGEERAKGNILERFSAQQFPDLHSELNLSSLELGDSALYFCASSVDWNTEAFFGQGTRLTVV.

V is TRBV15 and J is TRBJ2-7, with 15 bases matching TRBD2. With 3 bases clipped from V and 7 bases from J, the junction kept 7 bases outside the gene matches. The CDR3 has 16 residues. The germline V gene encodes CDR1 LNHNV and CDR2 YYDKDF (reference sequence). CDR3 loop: CATSSWTSGRAGEQYF. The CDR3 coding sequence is TGTGCCACCAGCAGTTGGACTAGCGGGAGGGCCGGAGAGCAGTACTTC.

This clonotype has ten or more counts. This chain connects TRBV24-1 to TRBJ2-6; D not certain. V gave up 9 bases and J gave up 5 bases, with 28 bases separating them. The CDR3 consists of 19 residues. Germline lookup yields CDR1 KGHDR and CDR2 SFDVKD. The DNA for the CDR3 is TGTGCCACCGCCGGACCCCCGGGCGAATCCCCCTCGAGGGCCAACGTCCTGACTTTC. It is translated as CATAGPPGESPSRANVLTF.

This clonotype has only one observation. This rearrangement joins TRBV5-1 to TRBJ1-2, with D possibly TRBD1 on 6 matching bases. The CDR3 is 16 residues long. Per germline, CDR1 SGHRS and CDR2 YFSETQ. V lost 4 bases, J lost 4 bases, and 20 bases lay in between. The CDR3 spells CASSETGQRPPYGYTF. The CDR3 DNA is TGCGCCAGCAGCGAAACAGGACAGCGGCCTCCCTATGGCTACACCTTC.

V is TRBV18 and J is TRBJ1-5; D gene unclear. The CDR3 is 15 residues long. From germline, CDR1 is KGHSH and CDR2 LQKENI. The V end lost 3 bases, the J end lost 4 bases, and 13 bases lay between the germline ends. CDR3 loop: CASSPEEHPNQPQHF. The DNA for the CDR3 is TGTGCCAGCTCACCCGAGGAACACCCGAATCAGCCCCAGCATTTT.

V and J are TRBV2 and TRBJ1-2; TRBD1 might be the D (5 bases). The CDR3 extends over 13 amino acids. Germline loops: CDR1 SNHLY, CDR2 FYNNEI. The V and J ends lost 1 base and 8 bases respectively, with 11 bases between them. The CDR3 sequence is CASSEVVGQGYTF. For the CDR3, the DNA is TGTGCCAGCAGTGAAGTTGTGGGGCAAGGCTACACCTTC.

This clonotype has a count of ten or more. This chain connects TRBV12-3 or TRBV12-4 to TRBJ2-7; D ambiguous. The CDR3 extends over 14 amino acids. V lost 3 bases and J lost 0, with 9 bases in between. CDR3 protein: CASSFQTASYEQYF. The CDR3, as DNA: TGTGCCAGCAGTTTCCAGACGGCCTCCTACGAGCAGTACTTC.

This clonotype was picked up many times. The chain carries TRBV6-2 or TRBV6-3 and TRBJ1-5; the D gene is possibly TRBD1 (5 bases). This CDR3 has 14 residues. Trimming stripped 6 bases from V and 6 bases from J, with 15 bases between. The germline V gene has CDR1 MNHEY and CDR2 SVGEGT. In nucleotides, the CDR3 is TGTGCCAGCAGCCTTCTGGGTGGGGGTCAGCCCCAGCATTTT. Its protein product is CASSLLGGGQPQHF.

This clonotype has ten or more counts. The CDR3 DNA sequence: TGCAGTGCTAGACCCCGCTCAGTGAATTGGAACACTGAAGCTTTCTTT. The encoded protein is CSARPRSVNWNTEAFF. The gene calls are TRBV20-1 and TRBJ1-1, with D hard to call. The ends were cut back, 2 bases at V and 1 base at J, with 17 bases in the middle. This CDR3 is built from 16 residues. Looked up from germline, CDR1 is DFQATT and CDR2 is SNEGSKA (reference sequence).

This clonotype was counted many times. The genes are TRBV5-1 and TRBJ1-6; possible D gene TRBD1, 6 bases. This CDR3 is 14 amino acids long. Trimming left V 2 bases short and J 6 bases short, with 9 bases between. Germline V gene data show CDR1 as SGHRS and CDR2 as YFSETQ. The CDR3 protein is CASSLQDSNSPLHF. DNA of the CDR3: TGCGCCAGCAGCTTACAGGACAGTAATTCACCCCTCCACTTT.

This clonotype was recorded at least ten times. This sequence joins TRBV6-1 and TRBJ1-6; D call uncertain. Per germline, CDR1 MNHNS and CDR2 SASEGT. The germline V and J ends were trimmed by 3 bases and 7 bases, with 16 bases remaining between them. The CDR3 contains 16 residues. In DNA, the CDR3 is TGTGCCAGCAGTGATAGCCGGTGGAGCGGGAATTCACCCCTCCACTTT. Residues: CASSDSRWSGNSPLHF.